There are a few counts of the clone carrying this TCR beta chain. What it recognizes is unknown. This entry is derived from a study of T-cell memory formation after mild COVID-19. TCRdb re-called the 5' RACE reads with MiXCR, one entry per CDR3 protein. Of around 340,000 distinct CDR3 sequences in the sample, roughly 15% were seen once. Between the trimmed V and J ends, which lost 0 bases and 1 base, there was a span of 11 bases. Germline lookup yields CDR1 SGHRS and CDR2 YFSETQ. The CDR3 is made up of 16 amino acids. Study-level results: The authors left the SARS-CoV-2 specificity of second-wave clones peaking on day 37 unconfirmed. The appearance of some responding clones in pre-infection memory suggested that cross-reactive memory joined. Mainly CM and EM harbored the contracting CD4+ clones; mainly EMRA harbored the CD8+ ones.

This TCR derives from a man younger than 35 who had mild COVID-19 (a few samples of this study predate the infection). Cell type and time point are not known. Sequenced input: PBMCs or a T cell subset sorted from them (not recorded which). The V and J genes are TRBV5-1 and TRBJ2-1; TRBD2 is a possible D gene (5 bases). CDR3 nucleotides: TGCGCCAGCAGCTTGGCCGGGGTCATATCCTACAATGAGCAGTTCTTC. Amino acids: CASSLAGVISYNEQFF.